The 21 T cell receptor beta chains presented below share a single source sample, sequenced in a study of blood T cell repertoires in COVID-19. Sequenced by immunoSEQ multiplex PCR; TCRdb stores in-frame clones only, minus some. This sample has tens of thousands of clones; 90% occur once, and the top ten carry roughly 1.3%. Input material: peripheral blood. The receptor source for this set is a man in his sixties with acute or convalescent COVID-19.

The CDR3 DNA is TGTGCCAGCAGCTTGGGGGGAGGCTATGGCTACACCTTC. This translates into CASSLGGGYGYTF. The chain employs TRBV5-4 and TRBJ1-2; D remains ambiguous. V lost 0 bases and J 4 bases, leaving 7 bases between the germline ends. The CDR3 is 13 residues long. Germline V gene sequence: CDR1 SGHNT, CDR2 YYREEE (reference sequence).

This chain joins TRBV11-2 and TRBJ2-7; the match to TRBD1 covers 8 bases. This CDR3 contains 15 residues. CDR1 and CDR2 (germline): SGHAT, FQNNGV. Trimming took 2 bases from V and 0 from J; bases not matched to a gene: 3. In DNA, the CDR3 is TGTGCCAGCAGCTTACGGACAGGGTACTCCTACGAGCAGTACTTC. This translates into CASSLRTGYSYEQYF.

The genes are TRBV10-3 and TRBJ1-3, with no clear D. Per the germline V gene, CDR1 is ENHRY and CDR2 is SYGVKD. V was trimmed by 3 bases and J by 0 bases, leaving 9 bases between them. The CDR3 sequence is 15 residues long. The CDR3 sequence: CAISDGRDSGNTIYF. CDR3 DNA sequence: TGTGCCATCAGTGACGGACGGGACTCTGGAAACACCATATATTTT.

The gene calls are TRBV4-1 and TRBJ2-2; 10 bases are a match to TRBD2. This CDR3 comprises 16 residues. From germline, CDR1 is MGHRA and CDR2 YSYEKL. After removal of 4 bases from V and 6 bases from J, the junction contained 8 bases not matched to a gene. The CDR3 sequence is CASSRLTSGRAGELFF. In nucleotides, the CDR3 is TGCGCCAGCAGCCGCCTGACTAGCGGGCGCGCCGGGGAGCTGTTTTTT.

The chain employs TRBV5-4 and TRBJ2-1; maybe TRBD1 (5 bases). Per the germline V gene, CDR1 is SGHNT and CDR2 is YYREEE (reference sequence). V was pared by 3 bases and J by 0 bases, with 10 bases between. This CDR3 has 15 amino acids. The CDR3 DNA follows: TGTGCCAGCAGCTCGTCAGGGCCCTCCTACAATGAGCAGTTCTTC. Its protein is CASSSSGPSYNEQFF.

This clone was seen just once. This chain uses TRBV7-3 with TRBJ2-1; D gene unclear. Germline CDR1 and CDR2: SGHTA and FQGTGA. The CDR3 is made up of 13 amino acids. Trimming stripped 6 bases from V and 7 bases from J, with 13 bases between. The chain's CDR3 is CASRVPQRNEQFF. Here the CDR3 DNA reads TGTGCCAGCAGGGTTCCCCAACGGAATGAGCAGTTCTTC.

The V call is TRBV24-1, the J call TRBJ1-2; TRBD1 aligns across 10 bases. Per the germline V gene, CDR1 is KGHDR and CDR2 is SFDVKD. The CDR3 covers 14 residues. V lost 5 bases and J lost 8; bases outside the gene matches: 7. For the CDR3, the DNA is TGTGCCACCAGTGGAGACAGGGGGCCGGGCGGCTACACCTTC. Its protein product is CATSGDRGPGGYTF.

This chain joins TRBV7-9 and TRBJ1-1, with 8 bases identical to TRBD1. Trimming removed 6 bases from V and 3 bases from J; junction bases left unmatched: 9. Per the germline V gene, CDR1 is SEHNR and CDR2 is FQNEAQ (reference sequence). The CDR3 length is 15 residues. The CDR3 sequence: CASRPRTGRDTEAFF. The CDR3, as DNA: TGTGCCAGCAGACCGAGGACAGGGCGGGACACTGAAGCTTTCTTT.

V and J are TRBV7-2 and TRBJ1-3, with 10 bases matching TRBD1. The V and J ends lost 5 bases and 4 bases, in that order; junction bases with no gene match: 8. The V gene's germline CDR1 is SGHTA and CDR2 FQGNSA. The CDR3 is made up of 16 amino acids. CDR3 protein: CASSPRDRGRGNTIYF. The CDR3 DNA is TGTGCCAGCAGCCCCCGGGACAGGGGACGGGGAAACACCATATATTTT.

This chain connects TRBV2 to TRBJ1-3; D is unclear. V dropped 4 bases and J dropped 0 bases, with 7 bases sitting between them. CDR1 is SNHLY and CDR2 is FYNNEI in the germline V gene. This CDR3 spans 14 amino acids. The CDR3 is CASSVFISGNTIYF. CDR3 in DNA: TGTGCCAGCAGTGTGTTCATCTCTGGAAACACCATATATTTT.

The chain is built from TRBV30 and TRBJ1-3; maybe TRBD1 (6 bases). V shed 3 bases and J shed 1 base, with 16 bases lying between them. The CDR3 runs to 16 residues. CDR1 and CDR2 (germline): GTSNPN, SVGIG (reference sequence). Here the CDR3 DNA reads TGTGCCTGGAGCGGAGGCCGCACAGGGTCTGGAAACACCATATATTTT. Residues: CAWSGGRTGSGNTIYF.

Notes on this clone: Within the sample, other DNA sequences also encode this same CDR3. The chain carries TRBV19 and TRBJ1-1; 7 bases fit TRBD1. The ends lost 4 bases at V and 6 bases at J; junction bases unmatched: 5. This CDR3 is built from 13 residues. Per germline, CDR1 LNHDA and CDR2 SQIVND (reference sequence). The CDR3 spells CASSTQQGAEAFF. DNA for the CDR3: TGTGCCAGTAGTACTCAGCAGGGGGCTGAAGCTTTCTTT.

This sequence joins TRBV29-1 and TRBJ1-4; 8 nucleotides agree with TRBD1. Looked up from germline, CDR1 is SQVTM and CDR2 is ANQGSEA. The V gene end was trimmed by 7 bases and the J gene end by 0 bases; junction bases not matched to a gene: 10. CDR3 length equals 16 residues. The CDR3 DNA sequence: TGCAGCGCCTGGGACAGGCCTGGCCCAACTAATGAAAAACTGTTTTTT. Protein product: CSAWDRPGPTNEKLFF.

This chain joins TRBV5-4 and TRBJ2-7; weak D call: TRBD1 (6 bases). The CDR3 sequence is 14 residues long. Trimming shortened V by 4 bases and J by 0 bases, and 11 bases separated the two germline ends. Germline V CDR1 and CDR2: SGHNT, YYREEE (reference sequence). In nucleotides, the CDR3 is TGTGCCAGCAGCCCCGGACAGAGCTCCTACGAGCAGTACTTC. This translates into CASSPGQSSYEQYF.

V usage is TRBV24-1 and J usage is TRBJ1-4, with a possible D match to TRBD1 (6 bases). V was cut by 4 bases and J by 5 bases, with 10 bases left in between. The CDR3 is made up of 14 amino acids. Germline CDR1 is KGHDR and CDR2 is SFDVKD. The CDR3 protein is CATSEGQTNEKLFF. CDR3 nucleotide sequence: TGTGCCACCAGTGAAGGACAGACGAATGAAAAACTGTTTTTT.

Note on this clone: At one end the junction does not follow the germline gene, possibly because of a read error. The rearrangement uses TRBV7-7 and TRBJ2-5; 9 nucleotides match TRBD1. CDR3 length: 14 amino acids. Germline CDR1 reads SSHAT; CDR2 reads FNYEAQ (reference sequence). DNA for the CDR3: TGTGCTAGCAGCAAGGACAGGGGTTGGGAGACCCAGTACTTC. Its translation: CASSKDRGWETQYF. Full variable domain (missing parts from reference TRBV7-7 and TRBJ2-5): GAGVSQSPRYKVTKRGQDVTLRCDPISSHATLYWYQQALGQGPEFLTYFNYEAQPDKSGLPSDRFSAERPEGSISTLTIQRTEQRDSAMYRCASSKDRGWETQYFGPGTRLLVL.

This clone was seen a few times. This chain links TRBV18 with TRBJ1-2; 7 nucleotides line up with TRBD1. The CDR3 loop spans 15 amino acids. Germline CDR1 and CDR2: KGHSH and LQKENI. The J segment lost 4 bases and the V segment lost 6 bases, leaving 11 bases of the junction unmatched. The CDR3 coding sequence is TGTGCCAGCTCCCTCACAGGGGAGCTTGGCTATGGCTACACCTTC. It codes for CASSLTGELGYGYTF.

In its sample, this clone was seen once. CDR3 DNA: TGTGCCAGCAGCCAAGAGGGGGGTACCTACGAGCAGTACTTC. Its protein is CASSQEGGTYEQYF. The chain recombines TRBV3-1 (or the pseudogene TRBV3-2) with TRBJ2-7; D perhaps matches TRBD2 (6 bases). V gave up 0 bases and J gave up 2 bases, with 8 bases separating them. Germline V CDR1 and CDR2: LGHDT, YNNKEL (reference sequence). The CDR3 extends over 14 amino acids.

The rearrangement uses TRBV6-5 and TRBJ1-1; 9 bases line up with TRBD1. CDR1 is MNHEY and CDR2 is SVGAGI in the germline V gene. V was clipped by 6 bases and J by 3 bases; unmatched bases: 8. CDR3 length: 15 residues. The CDR3 loop is CASRGGTGKDTEAFF. The DNA for the CDR3 is TGTGCCAGCAGGGGGGGGACAGGGAAAGACACTGAAGCTTTCTTT.

This sequence joins TRBV19 and TRBJ1-6; the D is unclear. CDR3 size: 14 residues. Germline CDR1 reads LNHDA; CDR2 reads SQIVND (reference sequence). The ends were cut back, 7 bases at V and 7 bases at J, with 14 bases in the middle. CDR3 in amino acids: CASTQRGLNSPLHF. CDR3 nucleotide sequence: TGTGCCAGTACCCAGCGCGGCCTAAATTCACCCCTCCACTTT.

This clone has just a few counts. The chain combines TRBV2 with TRBJ2-7; 7 nucleotides align to TRBD1. Germline CDR1 is SNHLY and CDR2 is FYNNEI. This CDR3 region has 12 residues. J was trimmed by 6 bases and V by 2 bases; bases with no gene match: 1. The CDR3 DNA is TGTGCCAGCAGTGAACAGGGGGTCGAGCAGTACTTC. Translation gives CASSEQGVEQYF.